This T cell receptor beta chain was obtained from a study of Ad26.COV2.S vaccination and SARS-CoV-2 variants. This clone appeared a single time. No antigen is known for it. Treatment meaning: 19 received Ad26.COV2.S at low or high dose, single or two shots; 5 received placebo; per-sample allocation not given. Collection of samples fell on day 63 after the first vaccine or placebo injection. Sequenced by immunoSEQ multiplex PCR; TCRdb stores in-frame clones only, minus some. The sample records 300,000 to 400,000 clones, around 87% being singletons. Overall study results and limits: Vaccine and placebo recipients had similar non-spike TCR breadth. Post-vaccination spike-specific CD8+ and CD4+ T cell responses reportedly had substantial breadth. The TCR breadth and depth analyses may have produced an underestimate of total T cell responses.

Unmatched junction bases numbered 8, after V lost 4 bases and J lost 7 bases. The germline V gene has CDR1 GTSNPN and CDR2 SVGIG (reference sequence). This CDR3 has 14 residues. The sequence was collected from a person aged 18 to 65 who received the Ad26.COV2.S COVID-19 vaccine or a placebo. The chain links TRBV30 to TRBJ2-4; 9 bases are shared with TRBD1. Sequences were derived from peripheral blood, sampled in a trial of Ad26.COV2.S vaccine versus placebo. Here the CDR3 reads CAWTPGQGLNIQYF. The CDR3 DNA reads TGTGCCTGGACCCCGGGACAGGGATTGAACATTCAGTACTTC.